The 27 T cell receptor beta chains below come from one sample, sequenced in a study of HIV-infected children after antiretroviral therapy interruption. Treatment described: PENTA 11 planned treatment interruption arm or continuous ART arm. The TCR library was built from RNA with a 3' RACE protocol and unique molecular identifiers. TCRdb re-derived calls from the 3' RACE reads in MiXCR, one entry per CDR3 protein. The sample lists under 50,000 distinct CDR3 sequences; approximately 4.3% were seen once. This specimen was CD45RA+ CD4+ T cells from PBMCs, pooled from several time points, taken from a donor given antiretroviral therapy, either interrupted or continuous. Regarding subset: naive CD4+ CD45RA+ CD45RO- T cells. The receptors shown here come from a pool of human donors with HIV.

The chain combines TRBV28 with TRBJ2-7; no firm D call. Trimming left V 6 bases short and J 2 bases short, with 11 bases between. CDR3 length: 13 residues. Germline values: CDR1 MDHEN, CDR2 SYDVKM. The CDR3 DNA reads TGTGCCAGCAGCAGAGGACGGACCTACGAGCAGTACTTC. Its protein is CASSRGRTYEQYF.

This clonotype has a handful of counts. The chain recombines TRBV12-3 or TRBV12-4 with TRBJ2-3; the match to TRBD2 covers 7 bases. V trimming: 7 bases; J trimming: 4 bases; junction bases outside the gene matches: 8. The CDR3 is 14 residues long. CDR3 loop: CASTQGGIPDTQYF. The CDR3 coding sequence is TGTGCCAGCACCCAGGGAGGGATCCCAGATACGCAGTATTTT.

A few counts support this clonotype. V gene TRBV12-3 or TRBV12-4 combines with J gene TRBJ1-1, with 8 nucleotides matching TRBD1. The junction had 5 bases not matched to a gene; V was cut back by 4 bases and J by 1 base. This CDR3 is built from 15 residues. The CDR3 DNA reads as TGTGCCAGCAGTTATGGGACAGGAGGGAACACTGAAGCTTTCTTT. The encoded protein is CASSYGTGGNTEAFF.

This clonotype was recorded at least ten times. The chain employs TRBV12-3 or TRBV12-4 and TRBJ2-3; D is unclear. The V end lost 7 bases, the J end lost 1 base, and 12 bases lay between the germline ends. The CDR3 extends over 14 amino acids. CDR3 sequence (DNA): TGTGCCAGCACTCACGACGCCGGCACAGATACGCAGTATTTT. Translated, it gives CASTHDAGTDTQYF.

The sample holds many counts of this clonotype. The chain has TRBV7-2 and TRBJ2-1, with TRBD2 identical over 11 bases. CDR1 is SGHTA and CDR2 is FQGNSA in the germline V gene. The CDR3 consists of 15 residues. After removal of 5 bases from V and 6 bases from J, the junction contained 6 bases not matched to a gene. In DNA, the CDR3 is TGTGCCAGCAGCCTTAGCGGGGGGGCCGTCAATGAGCAGTTCTTC. It specifies CASSLSGGAVNEQFF.

This clonotype was counted ten times or more. This sequence joins TRBV18 and TRBJ1-5; D not resolved. V was pared by 3 bases and J by 3 bases, with 15 bases between. Germline-derived CDR1 and CDR2 are KGHSH and LQKENI. This CDR3 is 16 amino acids long. The CDR3 loop is CASSPPPGGVNQPQHF. The CDR3 region has the DNA TGTGCCAGCTCACCTCCCCCGGGTGGGGTCAATCAGCCCCAGCATTTT.

This clonotype was seen more than once but under ten times. The chain uses TRBV30 and TRBJ1-1; D not certain. From germline, CDR1 is GTSNPN and CDR2 SVGIG (reference sequence). Trimming removed 3 bases at V and 4 bases at J, with 15 bases between. CDR3 length equals 14 residues. CDR3 protein: CAWRDGRALTEAFF. For the CDR3, the DNA is TGTGCCTGGAGGGACGGGCGAGCTCTCACTGAAGCTTTCTTT.

This clonotype was seen many times. This chain joins TRBV29-1 and TRBJ2-7; D might be TRBD1 or TRBD2, each matching 6 bases. CDR1 and CDR2 (germline): SQVTM, ANQGSEA. This CDR3 is 12 amino acids long. The germline V and J ends were trimmed by 6 bases and 0 bases, with 9 bases remaining between them. The CDR3 here is CSVGGLSYEQYF. CDR3 nucleotides: TGCAGCGTGGGGGGCCTCTCCTACGAGCAGTACTTC.

This clonotype was found a few times. This rearrangement joins TRBV4-2 to TRBJ2-3; TRBD1 is a possible D gene (5 bases). Germline CDR1 is LGHNA and CDR2 is YNFKEQ. The CDR3 is 20 amino acids. The V and J ends lost 7 bases and 5 bases respectively, with 34 bases between them. CDR3 nucleotides: TGTGCCAGCACCTCAAGATTAGGTAGGGCTCCCTCACAAGGGGAAGATACGCAGTATTTT. Translating gives CASTSRLGRAPSQGEDTQYF.

This clonotype was recorded at least ten times. The V gene is TRBV10-3, the J gene TRBJ2-5; TRBD1 might be the D (7 bases). The CDR3 is made up of 14 amino acids. The germline V and J ends were trimmed by 6 bases and 5 bases, with 16 bases remaining between them. The V gene's germline CDR1 is ENHRY and CDR2 SYGVKD. The CDR3 reads CAIRGGDREETQYF. Written as DNA, the CDR3 is TGTGCCATCAGGGGGGGAGACAGGGAGGAGACCCAGTACTTC.

This clonotype was seen ten or more times. The CDR3: CASSPGQGNYGYTF. For the CDR3, the DNA is TGTGCCAGCAGCCCTGGACAGGGAAACTATGGCTACACCTTC. This chain connects TRBV5-4 to TRBJ1-2, with 8 bases identical to TRBD1. The CDR3 has 14 residues. V lost 4 bases to trimming and J lost 2 bases; unmatched junction nucleotides: 4. Germline V gene lookup returns CDR1 SGHNT and CDR2 YYREEE (reference sequence).

The sample holds many counts of this clonotype. The V and J genes are TRBV25-1 and TRBJ2-1; no definite D call. Germline-derived CDR1 and CDR2 are MGHDK and SYGVNS. Trimming took off 2 bases at V and 5 bases at J, with 13 bases between the two ends. The CDR3 spans 15 residues. The CDR3 loop reads CASSETQLINNEQFF. In nucleotides, the CDR3 is TGTGCCAGCAGTGAAACCCAGCTAATCAACAATGAGCAGTTCTTC. Full variable domain (outside the CDR3, taken from reference TRBV25-1 and TRBJ2-1): EADIYQTPRYLVIGTGKKITLECSQTMGHDKMYWYQQDPGMELHLIHYSYGVNSTEKGDLSSESTVSRIRTEHFPLTLESARPSHTSQYLCASSETQLINNEQFFGPGTRLTVL.

This clonotype appeared many times. The chain combines TRBV2 with TRBJ1-1; D is uncertain. V was shortened by 6 bases and J by 1 base, with 9 bases between the two germline ends. The CDR3 is 13 amino acids. Germline loops: CDR1 SNHLY, CDR2 FYNNEI. The CDR3, as DNA: TGTGCCAGCAGGGGCGAGGGGAACACTGAAGCTTTCTTT. It codes for CASRGEGNTEAFF.

The chain uses TRBV11-2 and TRBJ2-4; D may be TRBD1 or TRBD2 (5 bases each). This CDR3 region has 16 residues. Trimming stripped 2 bases from V and 0 bases from J, with 11 bases between. The germline V gene has CDR1 SGHAT and CDR2 FQNNGV. The DNA of the CDR3 is TGTGCCAGCAGCTTATGGGGACCTTTAGCCAAAAACATTCAGTACTTC. Its translation: CASSLWGPLAKNIQYF. Full variable domain (missing parts from reference TRBV11-2 and TRBJ2-4): EAGVAQSPRYKIIEKRQSVAFWCNPISGHATLYWYQQILGQGPKLLIQFQNNGVVDDSQLPKDRFSAERLKGVDSTLKIQPAKLEDSAVYLCASSLWGPLAKNIQYFGAGTRLSVL.

Ten or more counts support this clonotype. The chain recombines TRBV12-3 or TRBV12-4 with TRBJ1-5; D gene uncertain. This CDR3 spans 14 amino acids. The V end lost 5 bases, the J end lost 0 bases, and 8 bases lay between the germline ends. The CDR3, as DNA: TGTGCCAGCAGTCTGACGGGTAGCAATCAGCCCCAGCATTTT. Its protein is CASSLTGSNQPQHF.

This clonotype was detected ten times or more. The chain combines TRBV3-1 with TRBJ2-7, with a weak D call TRBD2 (5 bases). Germline V lookup: CDR1 LGHDT, CDR2 YNNKEL (reference sequence). The CDR3 contains 14 residues. Trimming took off 1 base at V and 7 bases at J, with 14 bases between the two ends. This CDR3 is CASSQGGGLREQYF. As DNA, the CDR3 is TGTGCCAGCAGCCAAGGTGGCGGGTTGCGGGAGCAGTACTTC.

This clonotype was counted at least ten times. The V call is TRBV10-3, the J call TRBJ2-2, with D hard to call. Per germline, CDR1 ENHRY and CDR2 SYGVKD. V gave up 5 bases and J gave up 7 bases, with 17 bases separating them. The CDR3 has 15 amino acids. For the CDR3, the DNA is TGTGCCATCAGTCCGGAGCTAAATGTCAACGGGGAGCTGTTTTTT. Amino acid sequence: CAISPELNVNGELFF.

This clonotype was seen ten or more times. The chain carries TRBV29-1 and TRBJ1-1, with 9 bases matching TRBD1. There are 12 residues in the CDR3. Germline assignment: CDR1 SQVTM and CDR2 ANQGSEA. The V segment lost 5 bases and the J segment 5 bases; nucleotides outside the gene matches: 3. CDR3 residues: CSVRTGDTEAFF. DNA for the CDR3: TGCAGCGTTCGGACAGGGGATACTGAAGCTTTCTTT.

This clonotype was observed many times. The rearrangement uses TRBV3-1 and TRBJ2-1, with D possibly matching TRBD1 (5 bases). Germline loops: CDR1 LGHDT, CDR2 YNNKEL (reference sequence). Trimming removed 5 bases from V and 10 bases from J, with 12 bases in between. The CDR3 covers 12 residues. This chain's CDR3 is CASSSRVQEQFF. In DNA form, the CDR3 reads TGTGCCAGCAGCTCCAGGGTCCAGGAGCAGTTCTTC.

This clonotype was detected ten times or more. The gene calls are TRBV7-2 and TRBJ1-6, with D tentatively TRBD1 (5 bases). The germline gives CDR1 SGHTA, CDR2 FQGNSA. The CDR3 runs to 14 residues. V was trimmed by 6 bases and J by 4 bases, leaving 10 bases between them. The CDR3 sequence is CASRSGQYNSPLHF. The CDR3 DNA reads TGTGCCAGCAGATCCGGACAATATAATTCACCCCTCCACTTT.

At least ten counts were recorded for this clonotype. The chain uses TRBV12-3 or TRBV12-4 and TRBJ2-7; 10 nucleotides align to TRBD1. This CDR3 comprises 15 residues. V was pared by 1 base and J by 5 bases, with 5 bases of the junction left unmatched. The DNA of the CDR3 is TGTGCCAGCAGTTTAGTGGGACAGGGGATCGACGAGCAGTACTTC. This sequence encodes CASSLVGQGIDEQYF.

This clonotype has more than one count but fewer than ten. The chain carries TRBV19 and TRBJ1-1; D might be TRBD1 (6 bases). V was clipped by 6 bases and J by 5 bases, with 22 bases between them. The CDR3 has 16 residues. CDR1 and CDR2 (germline): LNHDA, SQIVND (reference sequence). The CDR3 DNA follows: TGTGCCAGTAGGTACAGGGAGGCGGGGGAGAAGACTGAAGCTTTCTTT. Its translation: CASRYREAGEKTEAFF.

This clonotype has just a few counts. This chain links TRBV15 with TRBJ2-1; either TRBD1 or TRBD2 may fit D (5 bases each). Trimming shortened V by 4 bases and J by 0 bases, and 10 bases separated the two germline ends. Germline assignment: CDR1 LNHNV and CDR2 YYDKDF (reference sequence). CDR3 length equals 15 residues. CDR3 in amino acids: CATSKRDLSYNEQFF. DNA of the CDR3: TGTGCCACCAGCAAAAGGGACCTCTCCTACAATGAGCAGTTCTTC.

The rearrangement uses TRBV12-3 or TRBV12-4 and TRBJ1-1; D is unresolved. V was cut by 5 bases and J by 5 bases, with 9 bases left in between. The CDR3 totals 12 residues. CDR3 sequence: CASSKIGTEAFF. The CDR3 nucleotides read TGTGCCAGCAGTAAGATCGGAACTGAAGCTTTCTTT.

By proportion, this clonotype is medium-sized. V usage is TRBV12-3 or TRBV12-4 and J usage is TRBJ1-2; D remains ambiguous. V was clipped by 8 bases and J by 8 bases, with 9 bases between them. CDR3 length: 10 residues. The CDR3 nucleotides read TGTGCCAGCGGGTCTCGGGGCTACACCTTC. Its protein is CASGSRGYTF.

This clonotype has just a few counts. The chain carries TRBV6-9 and TRBJ2-1; D possibly corresponds to TRBD2 (5 bases). The V end was cut by 7 bases, the J end by 4 bases, with 11 bases between. The CDR3 loop spans 13 amino acids. The germline V gene encodes CDR1 MNHGY and CDR2 SVAAGI. The CDR3 DNA sequence: TGTGCCAGCAACGGGGAAGGGTACAATGAGCAGTTCTTC. Translation gives CASNGEGYNEQFF.

This clonotype was found many times. This rearrangement joins TRBV11-2 to TRBJ1-3, with TRBD1 matching 7 bases. CDR1 and CDR2 from the germline V gene are SGHAT and FQNNGV. This CDR3 has 13 amino acids. The J segment lost 9 bases and the V segment lost 6 bases, leaving 8 bases of the junction unmatched. CDR3: CASRGLQGTTIYF. The CDR3 bases are TGTGCCAGCAGGGGCCTACAGGGGACCACCATATATTTT.